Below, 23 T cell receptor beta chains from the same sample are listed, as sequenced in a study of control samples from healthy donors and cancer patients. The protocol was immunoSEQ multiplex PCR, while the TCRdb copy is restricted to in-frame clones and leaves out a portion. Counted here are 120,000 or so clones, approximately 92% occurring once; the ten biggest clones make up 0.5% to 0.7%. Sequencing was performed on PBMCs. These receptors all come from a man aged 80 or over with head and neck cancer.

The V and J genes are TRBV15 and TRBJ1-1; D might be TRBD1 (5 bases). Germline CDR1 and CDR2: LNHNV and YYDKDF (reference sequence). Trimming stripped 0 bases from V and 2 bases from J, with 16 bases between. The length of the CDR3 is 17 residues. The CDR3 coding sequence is TGTGCCACCAGCAGAGATCCCCAGGGACGATCAAACACTGAAGCTTTCTTT. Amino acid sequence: CATSRDPQGRSNTEAFF.

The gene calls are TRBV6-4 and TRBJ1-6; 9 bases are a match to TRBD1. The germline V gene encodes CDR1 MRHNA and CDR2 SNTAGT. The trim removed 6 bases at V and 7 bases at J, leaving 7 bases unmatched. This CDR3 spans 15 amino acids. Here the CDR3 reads CASRQGAYPNSPLHF. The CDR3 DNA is TGTGCCAGCAGACAGGGGGCATATCCCAATTCACCCCTCCACTTT.

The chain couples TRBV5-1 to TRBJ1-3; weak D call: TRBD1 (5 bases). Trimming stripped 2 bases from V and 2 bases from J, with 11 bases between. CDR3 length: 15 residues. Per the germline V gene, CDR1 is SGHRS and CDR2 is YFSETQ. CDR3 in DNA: TGCGCCAGCAGCTTAGAAGTACAGGCTGGAAACACCATATATTTT. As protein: CASSLEVQAGNTIYF.

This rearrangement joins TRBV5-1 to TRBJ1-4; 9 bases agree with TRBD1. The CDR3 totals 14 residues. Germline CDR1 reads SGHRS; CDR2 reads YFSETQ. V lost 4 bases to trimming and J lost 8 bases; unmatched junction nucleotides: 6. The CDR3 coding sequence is TGCGCCAGCAGCCGACAGGGGGGCGGAGAAAAACTGTTTTTT. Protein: CASSRQGGGEKLFF.

CDR3 sequence (DNA): TGCGCCAGCAGTTCAACAGGGGGCGCAGCAAGAAACACCATATATTTT. It is translated as CASSSTGGAARNTIYF. The gene calls are TRBV5-1 and TRBJ1-3; 9 nucleotides agree with TRBD1. V lost 5 bases, J lost 5 bases, and 11 bases stayed unmatched. The CDR3 length is 16 residues. The germline V gene has CDR1 SGHRS and CDR2 YFSETQ. Full variable domain (rest looked up from reference TRBV5-1 and TRBJ1-3): KAGVTQTPRYLIKTRGQQVTLSCSPISGHRSVSWYQQTPGQGLQFLFEYFSETQRNKGNFPGRFSGRQFSNSRSEMNVSTLELGDSALYLCASSSTGGAARNTIYFGEGSWLTVV.

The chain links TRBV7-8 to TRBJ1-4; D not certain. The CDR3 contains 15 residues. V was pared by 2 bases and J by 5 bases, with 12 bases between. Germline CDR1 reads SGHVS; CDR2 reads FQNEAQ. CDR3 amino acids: CASSLYYRPNEKLFF. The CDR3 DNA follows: TGTGCCAGCAGCTTATACTACCGCCCGAATGAAAAACTGTTTTTT. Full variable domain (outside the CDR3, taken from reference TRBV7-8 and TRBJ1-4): GAGVSQSPRYKVAKRGQDVALRCDPISGHVSLFWYQQALGQGPEFLTYFQNEAQLDKSGLPSDRFFAERPEGSVSTLKIQRTQQEDSAVYLCASSLYYRPNEKLFFGSGTQLSVL.

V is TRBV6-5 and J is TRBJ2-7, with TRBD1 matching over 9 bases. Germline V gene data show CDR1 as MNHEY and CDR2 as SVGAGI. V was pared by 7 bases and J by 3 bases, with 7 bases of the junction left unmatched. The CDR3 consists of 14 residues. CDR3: CASMPGGQGYEQYF. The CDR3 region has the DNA TGTGCCAGCATGCCTGGGGGACAGGGCTACGAGCAGTACTTC.

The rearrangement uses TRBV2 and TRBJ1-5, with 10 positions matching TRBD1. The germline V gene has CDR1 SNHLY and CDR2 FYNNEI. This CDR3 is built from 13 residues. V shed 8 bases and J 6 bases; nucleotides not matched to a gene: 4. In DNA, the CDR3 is TGTGCCAGCGACAGGGGGCGCGGTCAGCCCCAGCATTTT. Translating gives CASDRGRGQPQHF.

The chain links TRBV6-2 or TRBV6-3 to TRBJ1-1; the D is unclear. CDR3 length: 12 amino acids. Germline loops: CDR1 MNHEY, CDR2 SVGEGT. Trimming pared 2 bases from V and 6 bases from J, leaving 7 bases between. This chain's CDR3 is CASSYPNPEAFF. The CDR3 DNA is TGTGCCAGCAGTTACCCTAACCCTGAAGCTTTCTTT.

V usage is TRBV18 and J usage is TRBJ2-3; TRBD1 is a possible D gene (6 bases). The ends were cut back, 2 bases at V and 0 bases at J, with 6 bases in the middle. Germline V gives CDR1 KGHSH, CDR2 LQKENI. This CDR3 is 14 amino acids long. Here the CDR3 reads CASSPTGSTDTQYF. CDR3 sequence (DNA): TGTGCCAGCTCACCAACAGGGAGCACAGATACGCAGTATTTT.

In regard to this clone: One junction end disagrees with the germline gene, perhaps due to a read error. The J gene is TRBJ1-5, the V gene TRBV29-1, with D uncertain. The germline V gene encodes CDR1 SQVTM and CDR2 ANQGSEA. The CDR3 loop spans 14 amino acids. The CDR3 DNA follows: TGCAGCGTTAAAGACGTTGGGGTCAATCAGCCCCAGCATTTT. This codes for CSVKDVGVNQPQHF.

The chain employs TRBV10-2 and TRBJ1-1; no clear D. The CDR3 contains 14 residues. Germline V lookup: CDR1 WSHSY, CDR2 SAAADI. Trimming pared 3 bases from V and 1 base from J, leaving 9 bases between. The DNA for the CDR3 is TGCGCCAGCAGTGATTGGGGATCGAACACTGAAGCTTTCTTT. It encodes CASSDWGSNTEAFF.

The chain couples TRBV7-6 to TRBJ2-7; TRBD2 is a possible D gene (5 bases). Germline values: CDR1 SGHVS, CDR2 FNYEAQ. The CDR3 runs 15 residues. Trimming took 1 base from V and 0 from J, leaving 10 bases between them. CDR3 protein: CASSLERGSSYEQYF. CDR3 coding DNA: TGTGCCAGCAGCTTAGAACGGGGAAGCTCCTACGAGCAGTACTTC.

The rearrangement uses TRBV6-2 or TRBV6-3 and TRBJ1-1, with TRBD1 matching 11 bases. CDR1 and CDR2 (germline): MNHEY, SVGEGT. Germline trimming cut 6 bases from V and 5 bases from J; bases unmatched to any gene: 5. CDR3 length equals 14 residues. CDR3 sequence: CASSQDRGRTEAFF. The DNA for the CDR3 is TGTGCCAGCAGCCAGGACAGGGGGCGAACTGAAGCTTTCTTT.

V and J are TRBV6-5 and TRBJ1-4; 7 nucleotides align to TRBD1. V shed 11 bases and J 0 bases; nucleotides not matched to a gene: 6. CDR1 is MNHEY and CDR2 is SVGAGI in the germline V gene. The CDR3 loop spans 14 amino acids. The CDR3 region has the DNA TGTGCCGCTGGACAGGCGGCAACTAATGAAAAACTGTTTTTT. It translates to CAAGQAATNEKLFF.

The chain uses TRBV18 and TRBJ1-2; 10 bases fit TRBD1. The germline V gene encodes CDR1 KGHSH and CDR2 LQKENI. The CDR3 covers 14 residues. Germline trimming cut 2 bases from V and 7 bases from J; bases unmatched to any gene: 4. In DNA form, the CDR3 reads TGTGCCAGCTCACCAAACGGACAGGGGGGTGGCTACACCTTC. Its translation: CASSPNGQGGGYTF. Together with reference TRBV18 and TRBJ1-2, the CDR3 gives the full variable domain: NAGVMQNPRHLVRRRGQEARLRCSPMKGHSHVYWYRQLPEEGLKFMVYLQKENIIDESGMPKERFSAEFPKEGPSILRIQQVVRGDSAAYFCASSPNGQGGGYTFGSGTRLTVV.

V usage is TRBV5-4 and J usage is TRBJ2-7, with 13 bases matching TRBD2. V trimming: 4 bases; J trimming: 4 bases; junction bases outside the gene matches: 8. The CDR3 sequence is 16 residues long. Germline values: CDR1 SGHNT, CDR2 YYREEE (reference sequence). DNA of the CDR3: TGTGCCAGCAGCCCACGGACTAGCGGGAGTCAGTACGAGCAGTACTTC. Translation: CASSPRTSGSQYEQYF. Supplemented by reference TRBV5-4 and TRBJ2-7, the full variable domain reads ETGVTQSPTHLIKTRGQQVTLRCSSQSGHNTVSWYQQALGQGPQFIFQYYREEENGRGNFPPRFSGLQFPNYSSELNVNALELDDSALYLCASSPRTSGSQYEQYFGPGTRLTVT.

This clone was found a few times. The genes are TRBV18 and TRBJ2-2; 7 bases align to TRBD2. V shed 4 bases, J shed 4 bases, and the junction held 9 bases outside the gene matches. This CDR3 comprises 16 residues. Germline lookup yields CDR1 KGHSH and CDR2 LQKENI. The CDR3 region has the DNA TGTGCCAGCTCACTTCTCGGCGGGAGCGCCACCGGGGAGCTGTTTTTT. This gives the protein CASSLLGGSATGELFF. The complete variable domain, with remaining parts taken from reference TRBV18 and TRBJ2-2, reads NAGVMQNPRHLVRRRGQEARLRCSPMKGHSHVYWYRQLPEEGLKFMVYLQKENIIDESGMPKERFSAEFPKEGPSILRIQQVVRGDSAAYFCASSLLGGSATGELFFGEGSRLTVL.

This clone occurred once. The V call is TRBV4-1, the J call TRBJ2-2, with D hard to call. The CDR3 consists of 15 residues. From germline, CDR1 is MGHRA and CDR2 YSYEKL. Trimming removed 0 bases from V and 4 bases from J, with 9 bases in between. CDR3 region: CASSQEPTTTGELFF. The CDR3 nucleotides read TGCGCCAGCAGCCAAGAACCTACAACCACCGGGGAGCTGTTTTTT.

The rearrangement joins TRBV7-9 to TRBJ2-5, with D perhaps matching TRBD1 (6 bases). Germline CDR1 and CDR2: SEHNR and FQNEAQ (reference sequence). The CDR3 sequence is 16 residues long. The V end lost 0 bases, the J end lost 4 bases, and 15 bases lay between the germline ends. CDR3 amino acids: CASSLATGWKGETQYF. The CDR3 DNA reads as TGTGCCAGCAGCTTAGCCACAGGGTGGAAAGGAGAGACCCAGTACTTC.

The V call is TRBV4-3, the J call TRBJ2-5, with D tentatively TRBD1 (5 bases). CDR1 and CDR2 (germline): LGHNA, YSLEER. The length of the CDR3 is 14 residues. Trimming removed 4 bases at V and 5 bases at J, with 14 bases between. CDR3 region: CASSLRVGAETQYF. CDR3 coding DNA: TGCGCCAGCAGCCTTCGGGTAGGGGCCGAGACCCAGTACTTC.

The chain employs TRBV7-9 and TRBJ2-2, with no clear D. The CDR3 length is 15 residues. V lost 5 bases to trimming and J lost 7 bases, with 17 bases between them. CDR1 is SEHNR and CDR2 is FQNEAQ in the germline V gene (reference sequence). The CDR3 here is CASSGEETKLGELFF. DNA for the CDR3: TGTGCCAGCAGCGGTGAGGAAACCAAGCTCGGGGAGCTGTTTTTT.

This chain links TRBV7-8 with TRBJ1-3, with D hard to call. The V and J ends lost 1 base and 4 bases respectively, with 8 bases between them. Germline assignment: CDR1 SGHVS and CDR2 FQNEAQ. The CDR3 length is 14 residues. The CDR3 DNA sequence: TGTGCCAGCAGCTTAGGGACGGCAGGAAACACCATATATTTT. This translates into CASSLGTAGNTIYF.